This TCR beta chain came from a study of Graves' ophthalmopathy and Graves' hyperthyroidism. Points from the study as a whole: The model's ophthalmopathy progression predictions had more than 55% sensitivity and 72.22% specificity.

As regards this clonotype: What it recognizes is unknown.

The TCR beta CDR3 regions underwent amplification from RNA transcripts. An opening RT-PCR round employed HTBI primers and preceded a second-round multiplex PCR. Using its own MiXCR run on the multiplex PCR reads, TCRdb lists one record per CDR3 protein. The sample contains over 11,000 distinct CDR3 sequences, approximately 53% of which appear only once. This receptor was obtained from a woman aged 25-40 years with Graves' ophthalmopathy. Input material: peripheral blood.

DNA of the CDR3: TGTGCCAGCAGCTTAGTCCACACCGGGGAGCTGTTTTTT. Protein sequence: CASSLVHTGELFF. This chain uses TRBV13 with TRBJ2-2; D remains ambiguous. The CDR3 totals 13 residues. CDR1 and CDR2 from the germline V gene are PRHDT and FYEKMQ (reference sequence). V lost 1 base, J lost 3 bases, and 3 bases lay in between.